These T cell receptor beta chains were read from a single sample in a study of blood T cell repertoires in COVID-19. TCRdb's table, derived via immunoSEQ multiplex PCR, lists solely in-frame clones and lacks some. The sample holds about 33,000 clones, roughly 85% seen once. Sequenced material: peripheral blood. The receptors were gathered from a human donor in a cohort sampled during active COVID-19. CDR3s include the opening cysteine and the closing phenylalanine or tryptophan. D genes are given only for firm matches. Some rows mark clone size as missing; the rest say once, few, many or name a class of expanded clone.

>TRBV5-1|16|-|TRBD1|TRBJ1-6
TGCGCCAGCAGCTTGGTAGGACAGGGGGCTGGTTCACCCCTCCACTTT
CASSLVGQGAGSPLHF
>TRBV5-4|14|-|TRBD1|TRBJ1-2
TGTGCCAGCAGCCCCCGGACAGGGGACTATGGCTACACCTTC
CASSPRTGDYGYTF
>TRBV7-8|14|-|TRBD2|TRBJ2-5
TGTGCCAGCAGCTCGCCGGGACTACAAGAGACCCAGTACTTC
CASSSPGLQETQYF
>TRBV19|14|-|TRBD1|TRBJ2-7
TGTGCCAGTGGCAGACAGGGGGCCTCCTACGAGCAGTACTTC
CASGRQGASYEQYF
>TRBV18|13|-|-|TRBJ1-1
TGTGCCAGCTCAGGACAGCAAAACACTGAAGCTTTCTTT
CASSGQQNTEAFF
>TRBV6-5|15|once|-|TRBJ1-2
TGTGCCAGCAGTTCAACAGGGAATCCCACGAGTGGCTACACCTTC
CASSSTGNPTSGYTF
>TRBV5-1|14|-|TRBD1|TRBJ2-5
TGCGCCAGCAGCTTGGAAGGGGGCGAAGAGACCCAGTACTTC
CASSLEGGEETQYF
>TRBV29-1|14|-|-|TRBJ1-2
TGCAGCGTTGAACGACACACGATTGACTATGGCTACACCTTC
CSVERHTIDYGYTF
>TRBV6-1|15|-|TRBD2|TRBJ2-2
TGTGCCAGCAGTGAACGGGGGGTTAACACCGGGGAGCTGTTTTTT
CASSERGVNTGELFF
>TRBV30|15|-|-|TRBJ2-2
TGTGCCTGGAGAATGAGGTTACCGAACACCGGGGAGCTGTTTTTT
CAWRMRLPNTGELFF
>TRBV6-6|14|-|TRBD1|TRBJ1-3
TGTGCCAGCCGTCAGGGGGACTCTGGAAACACCATATATTTT
CASRQGDSGNTIYF
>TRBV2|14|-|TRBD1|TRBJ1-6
TGTGCCAGCAGCAAGACAGGGGTGGGTCCACCCCTCCACTTT
CASSKTGVGPPLHF
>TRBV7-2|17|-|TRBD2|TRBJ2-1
TGTGCCAGCAGCTCTCATCCGGGACTAAGTTCCTACAATGAGCAGTTCTTC
CASSSHPGLSSYNEQFF
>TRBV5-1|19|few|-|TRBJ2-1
TGCGCCAGCAGCTTAAATAATTTCGGGGACTTCGTCATATACAATGAGCAGTTCTTC
CASSLNNFGDFVIYNEQFF
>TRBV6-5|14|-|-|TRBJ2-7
TGTGCCAGCATCACTCCGAGTAGCCCCCGCGAGCAGTACTTC
CASITPSSPREQYF
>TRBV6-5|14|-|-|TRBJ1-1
TGTGCCAGCAGTCGGAGGGAGGGGAACACTGAAGCTTTCTTT
CASSRREGNTEAFF
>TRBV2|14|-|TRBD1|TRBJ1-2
TGTGCCAGCAGCCGCGACAGGGGGCCCGCGGGCTACACCTTC
CASSRDRGPAGYTF
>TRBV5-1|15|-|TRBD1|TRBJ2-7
TGCGCCAGCACGGGGGTGGGACAGGGATCCTACGAGCAGTACTTC
CASTGVGQGSYEQYF
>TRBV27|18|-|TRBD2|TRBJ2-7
TGTGCCAGCAGTTACGGGACTAGCGGAAGGCGAGGTTTTTACGAGCAGTACTTC
CASSYGTSGRRGFYEQYF
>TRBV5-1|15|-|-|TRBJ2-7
TGCGCCAGCAGCTTGTTTGGGGGAGGCTCCTACGAGCAGTACTTC
CASSLFGGGSYEQYF
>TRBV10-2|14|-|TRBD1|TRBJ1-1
TGCGCCAGCACTAGACAGGGGGCGAACACTGAAGCTTTCTTT
CASTRQGANTEAFF
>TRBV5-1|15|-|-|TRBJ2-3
TGCGCCAGCAGCTTTTTACAGGGATCCTCAGATACGCAGTATTTT
CASSFLQGSSDTQYF
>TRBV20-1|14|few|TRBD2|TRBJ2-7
TGCAGTGCTAGTACCGGGACTAGCGGCTACGAGCAGTACTTC
CSASTGTSGYEQYF
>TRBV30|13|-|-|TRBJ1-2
TGTGCCTGGAGTGTAGGGGGACCCGATGGCTACACCTTC
CAWSVGGPDGYTF
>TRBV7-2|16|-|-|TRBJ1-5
TGTGCCAGCAGCTTCCTCCGGGCGGGGGGGAATCAGCCCCAGCATTTT
CASSFLRAGGNQPQHF
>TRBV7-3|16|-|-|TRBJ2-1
TGTGCCAGCAGCTTAAACAGCGGGTTCTCCTACAATGAGCAGTTCTTC
CASSLNSGFSYNEQFF
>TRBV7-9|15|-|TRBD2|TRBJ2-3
TGTGCCAGCAGCAACCCTAGCGGGGGGACAGATACGCAGTATTTT
CASSNPSGGTDTQYF
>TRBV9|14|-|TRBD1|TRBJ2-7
TGTGCCAGCAGCGTCAGGGACAGGGACGGGTGGCAGTACTTC
CASSVRDRDGWQYF
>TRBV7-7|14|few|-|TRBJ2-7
TGTGCTAGCAGCTTAAGTCTAAGCTCCTACGAGCAGTACTTC
CASSLSLSSYEQYF
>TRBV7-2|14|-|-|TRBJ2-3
TGTGCCAGCAGCACAGGAGGGTTTGCCCCTACGCAGTATTTT
CASSTGGFAPTQYF
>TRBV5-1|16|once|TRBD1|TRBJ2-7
TGCGCCAGCAGCTTCAAACAGGGGGCATTGAACTACGAGCAGTACTTC
CASSFKQGALNYEQYF
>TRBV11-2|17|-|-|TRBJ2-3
TGTGCCAGCAGCTTAGCGGGCAGGGGGGTTGACACAGATACGCAGTATTTT
CASSLAGRGVDTDTQYF
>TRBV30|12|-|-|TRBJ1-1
TGTGCCTGGAGTCCGGTGGACACTGAAGCTTTCTTT
CAWSPVDTEAFF
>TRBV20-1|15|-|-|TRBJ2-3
TGCAGTGCTAGTCCGGGGAGCGGCTCCACAGATACGCAGTATTTT
CSASPGSGSTDTQYF
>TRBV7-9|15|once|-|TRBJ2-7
TGTGCCAGCAGCTTAGCCTCGGCAGGGAATGGCGAGCAGTACTTC
CASSLASAGNGEQYF
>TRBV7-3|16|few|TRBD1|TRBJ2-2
TGTGCCAGCAGCTCCGGACAGGGAGGGAACACCGGGGAGCTGTTTTTT
CASSSGQGGNTGELFF
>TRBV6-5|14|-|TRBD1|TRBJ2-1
TGTGCCAGTGGGACAGTGGGCTCCTACAATGAGCAGTTCTTC
CASGTVGSYNEQFF
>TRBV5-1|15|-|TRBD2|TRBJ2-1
TGCGCCAGCAGCGTTAGCGGGAGGGCCCTCGATGAGCAGTTCTTC
CASSVSGRALDEQFF
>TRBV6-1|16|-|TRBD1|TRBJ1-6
TGTGCCAGCAGTGCCCGGGACAGACTTCTTAATTCACCCCTCCACTTT
CASSARDRLLNSPLHF
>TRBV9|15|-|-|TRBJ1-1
TGTGCCAGCAGCGCTTTCCCCTACGAGGGGGAGCGAGCTTTCTTT
CASSAFPYEGERAFF
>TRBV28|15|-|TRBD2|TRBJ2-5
TGTGCCAGCGGAAAAAGCGGGACTCGACAAGAGACCCAGTACTTC
CASGKSGTRQETQYF
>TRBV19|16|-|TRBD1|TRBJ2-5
TGTGCCAGTAGTGTACAGGGGGCTAGCGGCCAAGAGACCCAGTACTTC
CASSVQGASGQETQYF
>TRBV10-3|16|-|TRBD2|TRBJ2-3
TGTGCCATCAGTGATCGCGGGAGGGCCAAGGAAGATACGCAGTATTTT
CAISDRGRAKEDTQYF
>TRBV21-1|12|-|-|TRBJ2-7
TGTGCCAGCAGCAGTGGGACAGGCGAGCAGTACTTC
CASSSGTGEQYF
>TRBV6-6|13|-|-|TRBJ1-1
TGTGCCAGCAGTACAGAAGTGAACACTGAAGCTTTCTTT
CASSTEVNTEAFF
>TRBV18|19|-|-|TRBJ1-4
TGTGCCAGCTCACAAGGACAGATCCACACTACTCCAACTAATGAAAAACTGTTTTTT
CASSQGQIHTTPTNEKLFF
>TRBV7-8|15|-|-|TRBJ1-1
TGTGCCAGCAGCTCCCACAGGGAGCTAGGCGCTGAAGCTTTCTTT
CASSSHRELGAEAFF
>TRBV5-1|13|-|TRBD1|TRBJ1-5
TGCGCCAGCAGGACAGGGGACAATCAGCCCCAGCATTTT
CASRTGDNQPQHF
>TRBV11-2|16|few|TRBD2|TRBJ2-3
TGTGCCAGCAGCCTTTCGACTAGCGGGGTATCAGATACGCAGTATTTT
CASSLSTSGVSDTQYF
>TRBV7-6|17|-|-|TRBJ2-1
TGTGCCAGCAGCTTTCTTAGCGGTGGCCTCTCCTACAATGAGCAGTTCTTC
CASSFLSGGLSYNEQFF